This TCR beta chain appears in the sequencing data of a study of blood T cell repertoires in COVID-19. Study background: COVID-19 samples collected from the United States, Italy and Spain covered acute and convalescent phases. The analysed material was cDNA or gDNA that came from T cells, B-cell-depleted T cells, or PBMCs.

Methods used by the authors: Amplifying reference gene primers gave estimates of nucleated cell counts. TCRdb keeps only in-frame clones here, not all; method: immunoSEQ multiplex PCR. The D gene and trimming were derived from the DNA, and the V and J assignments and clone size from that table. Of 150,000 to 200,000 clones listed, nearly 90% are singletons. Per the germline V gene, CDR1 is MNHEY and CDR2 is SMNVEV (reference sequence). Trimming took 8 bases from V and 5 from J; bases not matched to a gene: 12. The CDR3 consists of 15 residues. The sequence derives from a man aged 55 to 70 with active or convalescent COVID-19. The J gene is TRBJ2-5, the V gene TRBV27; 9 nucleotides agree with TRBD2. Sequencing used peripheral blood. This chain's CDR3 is CASSPRRGGTETQYF. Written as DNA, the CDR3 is TGTGCCAGCTCCCCCCGGCGGGGGGGCACTGAGACCCAGTACTTC.